Listed below are T cell receptor beta chains from one sample, sequenced in a study of blood T cells in healthy people across ages. TCRdb reprocessed the 5' RACE reads via MiXCR and lists one record per CDR3 protein. The sample includes about 1,800,000 distinct CDR3 sequences, 28% seen only once; the top ten take 7.7%. The sample consisted of blood. Receptors originate from a woman aged 25 to 45 in good health. Both conserved end residues are part of each CDR3. The order of the fields is V gene, D gene, clone size, J gene, CDR3 DNA, CDR3 protein. The D gene is left open where the match is weak. Not all rows give a size; the values are once, few, many and, for expanded clones, a class.

v_call: TRBV20-1; d_call: -; clone_size: few; j_call: TRBJ1-2; cdr3_nt: TGCAGTGCTACGATCGGCACTAACTATGGCTACACCTTC; cdr3_aa: CSATIGTNYGYTF
v_call: TRBV20-1; d_call: TRBD2; clone_size: many; j_call: TRBJ2-3; cdr3_nt: TGCAGTGTCCTAGCGGGAGGAGCAGATACGCAGTATTTT; cdr3_aa: CSVLAGGADTQYF
v_call: TRBV7-3; d_call: -; clone_size: few; j_call: TRBJ1-1; cdr3_nt: TGTGCCAGCAGCTCCTCGAGTGTCAGGGTAACTGAAGCTTTCTTT; cdr3_aa: CASSSSSVRVTEAFF
v_call: TRBV9; d_call: TRBD2; clone_size: -; j_call: TRBJ2-3; cdr3_nt: TGTGCCAGCAACTCCCCCGGGACTAGAAGCACAGATACGCAGTATTTT; cdr3_aa: CASNSPGTRSTDTQYF
v_call: TRBV2; d_call: -; clone_size: -; j_call: TRBJ2-1; cdr3_nt: TGTGCCAGCAGTGAACCGGGCCTCGGAGACAATGAGCAGTTCTTC; cdr3_aa: CASSEPGLGDNEQFF
v_call: TRBV15; d_call: -; clone_size: many; j_call: TRBJ2-6; cdr3_nt: TGTGCCACCAGCAGAGGGGGCGCCTCTGGGGCCAACGTCCTGACTTTC; cdr3_aa: CATSRGGASGANVLTF
v_call: TRBV4-1; d_call: -; clone_size: -; j_call: TRBJ2-7; cdr3_nt: TGCGCCAGCAGCCAAGTTCAGGGGACAACGTACGAGCAGTACTTC; cdr3_aa: CASSQVQGTTYEQYF
v_call: TRBV9; d_call: -; clone_size: -; j_call: TRBJ2-5; cdr3_nt: TGTGCCAGCAGCGGCGCCGGAGACCAGCAGTACTTC; cdr3_aa: CASSGAGDQQYF
v_call: TRBV6-5; d_call: -; clone_size: many; j_call: TRBJ2-7; cdr3_nt: TGTGCCAGCAGTTCCGTCGGACTCTACGAGCAGTACTTC; cdr3_aa: CASSSVGLYEQYF
v_call: TRBV11-2; d_call: TRBD2; clone_size: -; j_call: TRBJ2-7; cdr3_nt: TGTGCCAGCAGCTTAGGTCCTAGCGGGTTGAGCGATTACAATGAGCAGTACTTC; cdr3_aa: CASSLGPSGLSDYNEQYF
v_call: TRBV25-1; d_call: TRBD1; clone_size: -; j_call: TRBJ2-7; cdr3_nt: TGTGCCAGCAGTGACCTTCGAGGGACAGGGAGCTACGAGCAGTACTTC; cdr3_aa: CASSDLRGTGSYEQYF
v_call: TRBV15; d_call: TRBD2; clone_size: -; j_call: TRBJ2-3; cdr3_nt: TGTGCCACCAGCAGAGATTCCCGGGGGGGCACAGATACGCAGTATTTT; cdr3_aa: CATSRDSRGGTDTQYF
v_call: TRBV30; d_call: -; clone_size: few; j_call: TRBJ2-1; cdr3_nt: TGTGCCTGGAGTGTTTTGAGGGGGCAGTTCTTC; cdr3_aa: CAWSVLRGQFF
v_call: TRBV4-2; d_call: TRBD1; clone_size: -; j_call: TRBJ2-5; cdr3_nt: TGTGCCAGCAGCCCCGGGACAGGGGGTTCGGAGACCCAGTACTTC; cdr3_aa: CASSPGTGGSETQYF
v_call: TRBV6-5; d_call: -; clone_size: many; j_call: TRBJ1-5; cdr3_nt: TGTGCCAGCAGTTACGGTCTGGGCAATCAGCCCCAGCATTTT; cdr3_aa: CASSYGLGNQPQHF
v_call: TRBV20-1; d_call: -; clone_size: few; j_call: TRBJ2-1; cdr3_nt: TGCAGTGCCGCGAATCCTGCCTATATCTACAATGAGCCGTTCTTC; cdr3_aa: CSAANPAYIYNEPFF
v_call: TRBV28; d_call: -; clone_size: -; j_call: TRBJ2-1; cdr3_nt: TGTGCCAGCAGACTGGACGGGGCCTCCTACAATGAGCAGTTCTTC; cdr3_aa: CASRLDGASYNEQFF
v_call: TRBV12-3/TRBV12-4; d_call: -; clone_size: -; j_call: TRBJ2-1; cdr3_nt: TGTGCCAGCACCAACCGCGGAGAGGCGTTCTTC; cdr3_aa: CASTNRGEAFF
v_call: TRBV3-1; d_call: -; clone_size: few; j_call: TRBJ2-7; cdr3_nt: TGTGCCAGCAGCCAGAGGGGGTCGGGGCGCGAGCAGTACTTC; cdr3_aa: CASSQRGSGREQYF
v_call: TRBV7-2; d_call: TRBD1; clone_size: many; j_call: TRBJ2-7; cdr3_nt: TGTGCCAGCATCCCATCTACAGGGGGCGTCTCCTACGAGCAGTACTTC; cdr3_aa: CASIPSTGGVSYEQYF
v_call: TRBV6-1; d_call: -; clone_size: few; j_call: TRBJ1-2; cdr3_nt: TGTGCCAGCAGTGAAGGGCCCGACTACACCTTC; cdr3_aa: CASSEGPDYTF
v_call: TRBV28; d_call: -; clone_size: few; j_call: TRBJ2-5; cdr3_nt: TGTGCCAGCCGTCTCCAGGGGAGCGGTTCGACCCAGTACTTC; cdr3_aa: CASRLQGSGSTQYF
v_call: TRBV20-1; d_call: TRBD1; clone_size: -; j_call: TRBJ2-3; cdr3_nt: TGCAGTGCTCCAGACAGGGGGCCCAGTGGAGCCACAGATACGCAGTATTTT; cdr3_aa: CSAPDRGPSGATDTQYF
v_call: TRBV12-3/TRBV12-4; d_call: -; clone_size: -; j_call: TRBJ2-1; cdr3_nt: TGTGCCAGCAGTTTACTTCCGGGCGTAGCCAACAATGAGCAGTTCTTC; cdr3_aa: CASSLLPGVANNEQFF
v_call: TRBV18; d_call: TRBD1; clone_size: few; j_call: TRBJ2-7; cdr3_nt: TGTGCCAGCTCACCAGGACAGGGACGGGGCCCCTACGAGCAGTACTTC; cdr3_aa: CASSPGQGRGPYEQYF
v_call: TRBV28; d_call: -; clone_size: few; j_call: TRBJ2-7; cdr3_nt: TGTGCCAGCAGTTCGACAGTCCCCAGATACGAGCAGTACTTC; cdr3_aa: CASSSTVPRYEQYF
v_call: TRBV12-3/TRBV12-4; d_call: -; clone_size: few; j_call: TRBJ2-7; cdr3_nt: TGTGCCAGCAGTCTCCGGGACGGCTACAAGCAGTACTTC; cdr3_aa: CASSLRDGYKQYF
v_call: TRBV15; d_call: -; clone_size: many; j_call: TRBJ2-7; cdr3_nt: TGTGCCACCAGCAGAGATGGGGACGAGCAGTACTTC; cdr3_aa: CATSRDGDEQYF
v_call: TRBV3-1; d_call: -; clone_size: -; j_call: TRBJ2-1; cdr3_nt: TGTGCCAGCAGCTCCACCCCCACGGGGACCTACAATGAGCAGTTCTTC; cdr3_aa: CASSSTPTGTYNEQFF
v_call: TRBV7-2; d_call: -; clone_size: -; j_call: TRBJ2-7; cdr3_nt: TGTGCCAGCAGCTTAGAGGGGGGGACAAAAGCCTACGAGCAGTACTTC; cdr3_aa: CASSLEGGTKAYEQYF
v_call: TRBV7-2; d_call: TRBD2; clone_size: -; j_call: TRBJ2-3; cdr3_nt: TGTGCCAGCAGCTTTAGCGGGGGGACCGGGGATACGCAGTATTTT; cdr3_aa: CASSFSGGTGDTQYF
v_call: TRBV6-5; d_call: -; clone_size: many; j_call: TRBJ2-6; cdr3_nt: TGTGCCAGCAGTCCGACGGTTTCCTCTGGGGCCAACGTCCTGACTTTC; cdr3_aa: CASSPTVSSGANVLTF
v_call: TRBV7-9; d_call: -; clone_size: -; j_call: TRBJ2-7; cdr3_nt: TGTGCCAGCAGCTCCCACGGAAGCTCCTACGAGCAGTACTTC; cdr3_aa: CASSSHGSSYEQYF
v_call: TRBV12-3/TRBV12-4; d_call: TRBD1; clone_size: -; j_call: TRBJ1-2; cdr3_nt: TGTGCCAGCAGTTCTTGGACAGGGGTGGATGGCTACACCTTC; cdr3_aa: CASSSWTGVDGYTF
v_call: TRBV6-2/TRBV6-3; d_call: -; clone_size: few; j_call: TRBJ2-7; cdr3_nt: TGTGCCAGCAGTAACGTACTCTACGAGCAGTACTTC; cdr3_aa: CASSNVLYEQYF
v_call: TRBV15; d_call: -; clone_size: few; j_call: TRBJ2-1; cdr3_nt: TGTGCCACCAGCCCCAGAAGCGCGCAGGAGCAGTTCTTC; cdr3_aa: CATSPRSAQEQFF
v_call: TRBV20-1; d_call: -; clone_size: -; j_call: TRBJ2-7; cdr3_nt: TGCAGTGCCAGAAAACCAGGGGGGGCTTCGTACGAGCAGTACTTC; cdr3_aa: CSARKPGGASYEQYF
v_call: TRBV3-1; d_call: TRBD1; clone_size: -; j_call: TRBJ1-5; cdr3_nt: TGTGCCAGCAGCTCGACAGGGGTGGGTAGGCAGCCCCAGCATTTT; cdr3_aa: CASSSTGVGRQPQHF
v_call: TRBV5-1; d_call: -; clone_size: once; j_call: TRBJ1-1; cdr3_nt: TGCGCCAGCAGCTCGGACGCTCCTAGGAACACTGAAGCTTTCTTT; cdr3_aa: CASSSDAPRNTEAFF
v_call: TRBV14; d_call: TRBD1; clone_size: -; j_call: TRBJ2-5; cdr3_nt: TGTGCCAGCAGCCAAGTGTGGACAGGGCCCCAAGAGACCCAGTACTTC; cdr3_aa: CASSQVWTGPQETQYF
v_call: TRBV20-1; d_call: -; clone_size: -; j_call: TRBJ2-5; cdr3_nt: TGCAGTGCTAACCCCCAATCGGGCAGTGAGACCCAGTACTTC; cdr3_aa: CSANPQSGSETQYF
v_call: TRBV5-4; d_call: -; clone_size: -; j_call: TRBJ2-1; cdr3_nt: TGTGCCACCCACCAACGTAATGAGCAGTTCTTC; cdr3_aa: CATHQRNEQFF
v_call: TRBV29-1; d_call: -; clone_size: once; j_call: TRBJ1-2; cdr3_nt: TGCAGCGTTGAAGAAGAGGTTAGGCAGCCCTATGGCTACACCTTC; cdr3_aa: CSVEEEVRQPYGYTF
v_call: TRBV20-1; d_call: -; clone_size: -; j_call: TRBJ2-1; cdr3_nt: TGCAGTGCTAGACCCCTCAAAGAGCAGTTCTTC; cdr3_aa: CSARPLKEQFF
v_call: TRBV12-3/TRBV12-4; d_call: -; clone_size: -; j_call: TRBJ1-1; cdr3_nt: TGTGCCAGCAGGCTTGACGGGCTGAACACTGAAGCTTTCTTT; cdr3_aa: CASRLDGLNTEAFF
v_call: TRBV12-3/TRBV12-4; d_call: -; clone_size: -; j_call: TRBJ2-2; cdr3_nt: TGTGCCAGCAAGGACACCGGGGAGCTGTTTTTT; cdr3_aa: CASKDTGELFF
v_call: TRBV28; d_call: -; clone_size: few; j_call: TRBJ2-1; cdr3_nt: TGTGCCAGCAGTTTTCAAGGACCCTACAATGAGCAGTTCTTC; cdr3_aa: CASSFQGPYNEQFF
v_call: TRBV29-1; d_call: -; clone_size: many; j_call: TRBJ2-1; cdr3_nt: TGCAGCGGGGGGGACAATGAGCAGTTCTTC; cdr3_aa: CSGGDNEQFF
v_call: TRBV29-1; d_call: -; clone_size: many; j_call: TRBJ1-2; cdr3_nt: TGCAGCGTCGACCTTAGGGGCGCCCCTAACTATGGCTACACCTTC; cdr3_aa: CSVDLRGAPNYGYTF
v_call: TRBV6-5; d_call: -; clone_size: -; j_call: TRBJ2-1; cdr3_nt: TGTGCCAGCAGTTACTCCGGACTGGGCCTTGAGCAGTTCTTC; cdr3_aa: CASSYSGLGLEQFF
v_call: TRBV30; d_call: TRBD1; clone_size: -; j_call: TRBJ1-1; cdr3_nt: TGTGCCTGGAGTCTAAACAGGGGGACTGAAGCTTTCTTT; cdr3_aa: CAWSLNRGTEAFF
v_call: TRBV5-6; d_call: TRBD2; clone_size: many; j_call: TRBJ2-1; cdr3_nt: TGTGCCAGCAGCGGCCTTAGCGGGAGCTCCTACAATGAGCAGTTCTTC; cdr3_aa: CASSGLSGSSYNEQFF
v_call: TRBV2; d_call: -; clone_size: -; j_call: TRBJ2-4; cdr3_nt: TGTGCCAGCAGTGGGGCAGGGGTTCGGTACATTCAGTACTTC; cdr3_aa: CASSGAGVRYIQYF
v_call: TRBV2; d_call: TRBD2; clone_size: once; j_call: TRBJ2-1; cdr3_nt: TGTGCCAGCAGATTGACTAGCGGGGGCCTTGAGCAGTTCTTC; cdr3_aa: CASRLTSGGLEQFF
v_call: TRBV5-1; d_call: -; clone_size: -; j_call: TRBJ1-1; cdr3_nt: TGCGCCAGCAGCCTAAGTCCCACTGAAGCTTTCTTT; cdr3_aa: CASSLSPTEAFF
v_call: TRBV20-1; d_call: TRBD1; clone_size: -; j_call: TRBJ1-1; cdr3_nt: TGCAGTGCAATAATCGGACAGGGCACTGAAGCTTTCTTT; cdr3_aa: CSAIIGQGTEAFF
v_call: TRBV6-1; d_call: -; clone_size: once; j_call: TRBJ1-5; cdr3_nt: TGTGCCAGCAGGGGGTGGCAGCCCCAGCATTTT; cdr3_aa: CASRGWQPQHF
v_call: TRBV15; d_call: TRBD2; clone_size: -; j_call: TRBJ2-1; cdr3_nt: TGTGCCACCAGGGGACTAGCGGGAGTTCATGAGCAGTTCTTC; cdr3_aa: CATRGLAGVHEQFF
v_call: TRBV3-1; d_call: TRBD1; clone_size: few; j_call: TRBJ1-2; cdr3_nt: TGTGCCAGCAGCCACTCCGGGACAGGGAACGACACCTTC; cdr3_aa: CASSHSGTGNDTF
v_call: TRBV12-3/TRBV12-4; d_call: TRBD2; clone_size: -; j_call: TRBJ2-1; cdr3_nt: TGTGCCAGCAGTTATAGTGTCGCGGGGGGTCTTGACATTCAGTTCTTC; cdr3_aa: CASSYSVAGGLDIQFF